This TCR beta chain was sequenced during a study of T cells in Graves' hyperthyroidism and ophthalmopathy. Study-level background: It was at initial diagnosis, before any treatment, that peripheral blood was collected.

Study outcomes and limitations: Expanded thyroid clonotypes (above 0.001) were mostly also found in blood.

The study defined stable Graves' hyperthyroidism as no ophthalmopathy progression within 18 months. Any patient presenting with uncontrolled infection, other autoimmune disease, pregnancy or lactation was left out. From RNA transcripts, TCR beta CDR3 regions were amplified. When the TCR CDR3 underwent first-round RT-PCR, the HTBI primer set was used. TCRdb itself ran the multiplex PCR reads through MiXCR, one entry per CDR3 protein. The sample consists of 450,000 to 600,000 distinct CDR3 sequences, 13% to 15% of them appearing once. This clonotype came up a few times. As yet, its antigen is unknown. The TCR originated in a woman between 40 and 50 years old with Graves' hyperthyroidism. Sequences were obtained from blood.

The CDR3 region has the DNA TGCAGTGCTAGAAACTTCCTGCTCCACAATGAGCAGTTCTTC. Amino acid sequence: CSARNFLLHNEQFF. The rearrangement links TRBV20-1 to TRBJ2-1; no reliable D call. V was clipped by 2 bases and J by 5 bases, with 13 bases between them. CDR3 length equals 14 residues. Germline values: CDR1 DFQATT, CDR2 SNEGSKA (reference sequence).